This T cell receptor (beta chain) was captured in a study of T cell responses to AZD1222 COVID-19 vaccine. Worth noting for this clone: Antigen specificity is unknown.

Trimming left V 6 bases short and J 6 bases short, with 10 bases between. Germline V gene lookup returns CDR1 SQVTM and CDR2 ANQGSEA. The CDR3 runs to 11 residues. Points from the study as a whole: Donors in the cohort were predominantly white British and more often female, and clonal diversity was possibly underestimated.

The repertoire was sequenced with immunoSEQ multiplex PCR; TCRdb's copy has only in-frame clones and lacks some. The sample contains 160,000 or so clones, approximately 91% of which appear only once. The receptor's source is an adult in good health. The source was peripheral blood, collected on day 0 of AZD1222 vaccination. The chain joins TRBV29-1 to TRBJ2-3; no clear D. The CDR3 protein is CSVARTDTQYF. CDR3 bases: TGCAGCGTCGCCAGGACGGATACGCAGTATTTT.